This record looks at one T cell receptor beta chain sequence and its context. No antigen is known for it. The entry originates in a study of shared clonotypes between healthy human individuals. Study context: Plates per donor: three CD4 naive, three CD4 memory, two CD8 naive, one CD8 memory.

Each replicate PCR on the sorted subsets used 150 to 200 ng DNA (around 30,000 T cell genomes). Only in-frame clones appear in the TCRdb table, and some are missing; sequencing was by immunoSEQ multiplex PCR. The sample yields 2 million or so clones, approximately 95% seen once. From germline, CDR1 is SGDLS and CDR2 YYNGEE. V was shortened by 4 bases and J by 5 bases, with 21 bases between the two germline ends. The CDR3 runs 16 residues. CD45RO-negative, CCR7-selected cells formed the naive CD8 fraction, which excluded terminally differentiated effector memory CD45RA+ cells. Points from the study as a whole: Naive CD4 clonotypes overlapped across several donors at roughly 5.1%.

The origin of this receptor is a man between 18 and 29 years old in good health. This chain links TRBV9 with TRBJ2-5; possible D gene TRBD2, 6 bases. Specimen: naive CD8+ T cells sorted from blood. The CDR3 here is CASSPLGGTAGETQYF. CDR3 sequence (DNA): TGTGCCAGCAGCCCCCTGGGGGGAACCGCTGGGGAGACCCAGTACTTC.